The rows below give T cell receptor beta chains drawn from one sample of a study of blood T cell repertoires in COVID-19. The assay was immunoSEQ multiplex PCR, and TCRdb's table has in-frame clones only and misses some. The sample shows some 110,000 clones, approximately 84% of them seen only once. The sample comprised peripheral blood. These receptor sequences come from a man aged 70 or older with active or convalescent COVID-19. The CDR3 runs from the conserved cysteine through the conserved F or W. D genes are given only for firm matches.

j_gene	d_gene	v_gene	len	CDR3nt	CDR3aa
TRBJ1-5	.	TRBV19	15	TGTGCCAGTAGGACGACCGGCGGAAGCAATCAGCCCCAGCATTTT	CASRTTGGSNQPQHF
TRBJ1-4	TRBD1	TRBV11-3	15	TGTGCCAGCAGCCCGCTGGGGACAGGAAGAGAAAAACTGTTTTTT	CASSPLGTGREKLFF
TRBJ2-2	TRBD1	TRBV19	16	TGTGCCAGTAGTATCAATAGGGACAGGCTCACCGGGGAGCTGTTTTTT	CASSINRDRLTGELFF
TRBJ1-5	.	TRBV2	15	TGTGCCAGCAGTGATCAGGGTGATAGCAATCAGCCCCAGCATTTT	CASSDQGDSNQPQHF
TRBJ2-1	.	TRBV10-1	14	TGCGCCAGCAGTGAGTGCGGGGTCTACCGGCGGCAGTTCTTC	CASSECGVYRRQFF
TRBJ2-1	TRBD2	TRBV10-3	15	TGTGCCATCAGCCCCGGGACTAGCGGTAACAATGAGCAGTTCTTC	CAISPGTSGNNEQFF
TRBJ2-4	.	TRBV7-9	14	TGTGCCAGCAGCTTGCAGGGGTATGGGAACATTCAGTACTTC	CASSLQGYGNIQYF
TRBJ1-2	.	TRBV6-5	12	TGTGCCAGCAGAGGGACAACCTGGGGCTACACCTTC	CASRGTTWGYTF
TRBJ1-5	TRBD1	TRBV28	15	TGTGCCAGCAGCCGGGCAACAGGGGACAGTCAGCCCCAGCATTTT	CASSRATGDSQPQHF
TRBJ2-7	TRBD2	TRBV2	15	TGTGCCAGCAGTGAAAGCCTAGCGGGATGGTACGAGCAGTACTTC	CASSESLAGWYEQYF
TRBJ2-2	.	TRBV6-2/TRBV6-3	15	TGTGCCCGCAGTCAAACAGGGGGGGGAACCGGGGAGCTGTTTTTT	CARSQTGGGTGELFF
TRBJ1-1	.	TRBV18	18	TGTGCCAGCTCACGGTACGGGGATGATAGCGGGCGGTACACTGAAGCTTTCTTT	CASSRYGDDSGRYTEAFF